This T cell receptor (beta chain) is from a study of shared clonotypes between healthy human individuals. A few counts support this clone. What it binds is not known. CDR1 and CDR2 (germline): LNHDA, SQIVND (reference sequence). The CDR3 totals 13 residues. Between the trimmed V and J ends, which lost 5 bases and 3 bases, there was a span of 10 bases. Generated by immunoSEQ multiplex PCR, the TCRdb table keeps only in-frame clones and is missing some. Of approximately 99,000 clones listed, more than 65% are singletons. To make CD8 memory, CD45RO+ cells were put together with CCR7-negative CD45RA+ TemRA cells. Broader study findings: The researchers took only blood, and tissue repertoires probably look different. Lower generation probabilities were found for non-shared clonotypes than for those shared by all four donors. Despite large depth, rarefaction showed incomplete sorted-subset sequencing.

The chain carries TRBV19 and TRBJ1-1; D is uncertain. The TCR originated in a woman in her 30s in good health. Sequenced material: memory CD8+ T cells sorted from blood. Subset indicated: CD45RO+ cells pooled with CCR7-negative TemRA cells. CDR3 nucleotides: TGTGCCAGTAGTCTTAAGAGCGACACTGAAGCTTTCTTT. Its translation: CASSLKSDTEAFF.